The rows below give T cell receptor beta chains drawn from one sample of a study of OX40 agonist ivuxolimab in advanced cancers. Only in-frame clones appear in the TCRdb table, and some are missing; sequencing was by immunoSEQ multiplex PCR. The repertoire has 35,000 to 40,000 clones, more than 75% of them found once; the top ten carry about 2%. This material consisted of CD4+ or CD8+ T cells sorted from blood, taken in a trial of the OX40 agonist ivuxolimab. The receptors shown here come from an adult with an advanced solid tumor such as melanoma, head and neck, liver or kidney cancer. Both conserved end residues are part of each CDR3.

TRBJ1-5	TRBV19	CASSSNQPQHF
TRBJ2-7	TRBV5-6	CASSSQGYEQYF
TRBJ2-5	TRBV7-9	CASSLGVQETQYF
TRBJ2-5	TRBV6-6	CASRGGWAEETQYF
TRBJ1-6	TRBV5-8	CASSFGQTGSYNSPLHF
TRBJ2-3	TRBV19	CASSPRLGDSGGDPDTQYF
TRBJ2-5	TRBV7-3	CASSSGHQETQYF
TRBJ1-3	TRBV6-6	CASSPLVSSGNTIYF
TRBJ1-1	TRBV7-9	CASSRLGGLNTEAFF
TRBJ2-5	TRBV28	CASSFTLALDSQETQYF
TRBJ2-1	TRBV15	CATGGVNEQFF
TRBJ2-2	TRBV7-3	CASSLNRSPYGELFF
TRBJ1-1	TRBV6-5	CASSKNRGLTEAFF
TRBJ2-5	TRBV9	CASSVGTGIQETQYF
TRBJ2-1	TRBV5-8	CASSWGRNEQFF
TRBJ2-1	TRBV6-5	CASRLAGGKNEQFF
TRBJ1-5	TRBV6-1	CASIPGHVNQPQHF
TRBJ2-1	TRBV30	CAWSMHRGRNEQFF
TRBJ1-1	TRBV9	CASSPMVEAFF
TRBJ1-5	TRBV5-6	CASSWRGARAPNQPQHF
TRBJ1-3	TRBV6-6	CASSYSGRSSGNTIYF
TRBJ2-2	TRBV21-1	CASSKVSPSRGTGELFF
TRBJ1-5	TRBV15	CATSRGGPNQPQHF
TRBJ1-3	TRBV19	CASSALQGASGNTIYF
TRBJ1-2	TRBV9	CASSVVGGASIGYTF
TRBJ2-7	TRBV6-1	CASSEPSVEQYF
TRBJ2-7	TRBV11-2	CASSPRQGAGYEQYF
TRBJ1-2	TRBV16	CASSPRWETNYGYTF
TRBJ2-7	TRBV19	CASSTAYEQYF
TRBJ2-2	TRBV5-6	CASSLDRGGTGELFF
TRBJ2-3	TRBV27	CASSSTGTRGDTQYF
TRBJ2-2	TRBV7-2	CASSPLPSGRDTGELFF
TRBJ2-5	TRBV5-1	CASSFGQLQETQYF
TRBJ1-6	TRBV6-5	CASSSDRLSHSPLHF
TRBJ1-3	TRBV10-3	CAIGPTPPSGNTIYF
TRBJ1-5	TRBV19	CASSPPGGVNQPQHF
TRBJ1-2	TRBV2	CASSDNWAALEGYTF
TRBJ2-7	TRBV4-1	CASSQIARGEDEQYF
TRBJ2-1	TRBV5-4	CASSTTGLAGENEQFF